This T cell receptor (beta chain) was sequenced in a study of shared clonotypes between healthy human individuals. The study's findings and limits: Depth of sequencing was expected to influence donor clonotype sharing.

V dropped 0 bases and J dropped 6 bases, with 16 bases sitting between them. Per germline, CDR1 LGHNA and CDR2 YNFKEQ. The CDR3 is 16 residues long. Deep-level settings were used for running the assay. The material for each subset, its genomic DNA, was split evenly across several immunoSEQ plates. The sequencing of unsorted PBMC DNA took place on ten immunoSEQ deep assay plates. Measured with immunoSEQ multiplex PCR; TCRdb has only the in-frame clones, and not every one. The sample shows hundreds of thousands of clones, roughly 80% of them seen only once. As for this clone: Antigen: not known. In the same sample, other DNA sequences code for this CDR3.

What was sequenced was PBMCs. The TCR was taken from a woman aged 40 to 50 in good health. Some clones in this sample may be carry-over from other donors' samples. This chain links TRBV4-2 with TRBJ2-3; perhaps TRBD2 as D (6 bases). The CDR3 is CASSQDLLAPLDTQYF. In DNA form, the CDR3 reads TGTGCCAGCAGCCAAGATCTCCTAGCGCCGTTGGATACGCAGTATTTT.